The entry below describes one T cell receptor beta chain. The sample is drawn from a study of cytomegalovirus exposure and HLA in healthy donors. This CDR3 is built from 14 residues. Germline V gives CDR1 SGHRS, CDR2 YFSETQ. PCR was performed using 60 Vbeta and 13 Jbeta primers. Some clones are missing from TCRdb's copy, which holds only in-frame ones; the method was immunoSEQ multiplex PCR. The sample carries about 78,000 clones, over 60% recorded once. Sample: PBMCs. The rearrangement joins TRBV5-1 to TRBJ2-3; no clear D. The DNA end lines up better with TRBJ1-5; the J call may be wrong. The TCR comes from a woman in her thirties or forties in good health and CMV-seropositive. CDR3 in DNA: TGCGCCAGCAGCTTGGGACTAGTCTTAGATACGCAGCATTTT. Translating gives CASSLGLVLDTQHF.